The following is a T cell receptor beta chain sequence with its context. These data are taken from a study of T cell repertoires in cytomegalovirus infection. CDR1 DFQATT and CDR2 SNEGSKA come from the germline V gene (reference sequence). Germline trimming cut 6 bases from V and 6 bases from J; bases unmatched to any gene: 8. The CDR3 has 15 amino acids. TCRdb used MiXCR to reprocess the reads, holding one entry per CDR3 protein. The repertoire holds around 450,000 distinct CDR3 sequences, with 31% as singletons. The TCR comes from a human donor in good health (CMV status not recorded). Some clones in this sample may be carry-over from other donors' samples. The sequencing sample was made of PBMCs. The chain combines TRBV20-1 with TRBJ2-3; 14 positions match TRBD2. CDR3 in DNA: TGCAGTGCCCACGGACTAGCGGGGGGCCGGGATACGCAGTATTTT. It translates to CSAHGLAGGRDTQYF.